This T cell receptor beta chain was identified in a study of vaccination and CD4 T cells after COVID-19. Noted treatment: approximately 9-day PBMC culture with coronavirus spike peptide pools or control peptides (ViraFEST assay). The CDR3 runs 14 residues. Trimming at V came to 3 bases and at J to 4 bases, leaving 4 bases not matched to a gene. Germline CDR1 and CDR2: ENHRY and SYGVKD. A word on this clonotype: Its specificity is unknown.

Cultured CD4+ T-cell DNA underwent Oncomine TCR Beta short-read sequencing. TCRdb used MiXCR to reprocess the PCR reads, holding one entry per CDR3 protein. The data show about 4,400 distinct CDR3 sequences, roughly 21% seen once. The sequence derives from a human donor who had recovered from COVID-19. Sequencing was done on a sample of CD4+ T cells from blood, cultured in vitro. The chain has TRBV10-3 and TRBJ1-2; the match to TRBD1 covers 8 bases. The CDR3 protein is CAISESGGGYGYTF. In DNA form, the CDR3 reads TGTGCCATCAGTGAATCAGGGGGCGGCTATGGCTACACCTTC.